The clone carrying this TCR beta chain was found a few times. Not enrolled were patients with uncontrolled infection, other autoimmune disease, pregnancy or lactation. Amplification targeted TCR beta CDR3 regions from RNA transcripts. The study used the HTBI primer set for a first-round RT-PCR of the TCR CDR3. TCRdb called the multiplex PCR reads again in MiXCR, with one record for every CDR3 protein. The sample has 300,000 to 450,000 distinct CDR3 sequences, about 15% seen once. The data are from a study of T cells in Graves' hyperthyroidism and ophthalmopathy. The V end lost 8 bases, the J end lost 8 bases, and 10 bases lay between the germline ends. There are 11 residues in the CDR3. The germline gives CDR1 MNHEY, CDR2 SMNVEV (reference sequence).

The clonotype comes from a woman between 55 and 75 years old with Graves' hyperthyroidism. Source material: blood. The chain links TRBV27 to TRBJ2-1; D ambiguous. The CDR3 nucleotides read TGTGCCAGCCATAGCCCCCATGAGCAGTTCTTC. Encoded protein: CASHSPHEQFF.